This T cell receptor beta chain was captured by sequencing in a study of blood T cell repertoires in COVID-19. As for the study in general: T cells, B-cell-depleted T cells, or PBMCs supplied cDNA or gDNA.

Sequencing was performed with immunoSEQ multiplex PCR; in TCRdb, only in-frame clones are kept and a portion is missing. The repertoire holds 150,000 to 200,000 clones, roughly 80% seen once, with roughly 19% in the top ten. Germline V lookup: CDR1 MNHNS, CDR2 SASEGT. Trimming took off 1 base at V and 0 bases at J, with 6 bases between the two ends. The CDR3 covers 14 residues. The receptor's source is a woman over 75 with acute or convalescent COVID-19. This rearrangement joins TRBV6-1 to TRBJ1-1, with a possible D match to TRBD1 (6 bases). Sequencing was performed on peripheral blood. The CDR3 DNA is TGTGCCAGCAGTGAAGGGGGGCTGAACACTGAAGCTTTCTTT. It encodes CASSEGGLNTEAFF.